This TCR beta chain was recorded in a study of T cells in Graves' hyperthyroidism and ophthalmopathy. Using RNA transcripts as the source, TCR beta CDR3 regions were amplified. A first-round RT-PCR of the TCR CDR3 used the HTBI primer set. TCRdb processed the multiplex PCR reads anew with MiXCR; each CDR3 protein has one entry. This sample yields some 510,000 distinct CDR3 sequences, of which less than 25% are seen a single time; 26% belongs to the top ten. The table lists this clonotype with many counts. Stable Graves' hyperthyroidism meant no ophthalmopathy progression within 18 months. Each diagnosis was grounded in clinical symptoms, serum thyroxine and TRAb, thyroid ultrasound, and orbital computed tomography. Sequenced: blood. The TCR was taken from a man aged 18-30 years with Graves' hyperthyroidism.

This CDR3 reads CASSSIRGTGELFF. CDR3 DNA sequence: TGTGCCAGCAGTTCTATCAGGGGCACCGGGGAGCTGTTTTTT. The V call is TRBV6-5, the J call TRBJ2-2, with D possibly being TRBD1 (6 bases). Germline V lookup: CDR1 MNHEY, CDR2 SVGAGI. CDR3 length: 14 residues. Trimming took 4 bases from V and 4 from J, leaving 10 bases between them.